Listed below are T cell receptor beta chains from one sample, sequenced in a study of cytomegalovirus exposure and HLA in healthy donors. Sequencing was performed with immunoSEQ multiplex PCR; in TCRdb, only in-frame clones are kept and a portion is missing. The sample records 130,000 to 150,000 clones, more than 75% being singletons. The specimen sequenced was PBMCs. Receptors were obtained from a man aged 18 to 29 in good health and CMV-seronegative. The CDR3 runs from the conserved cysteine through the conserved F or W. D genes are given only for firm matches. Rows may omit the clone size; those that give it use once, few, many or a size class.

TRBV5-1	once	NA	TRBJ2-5	TGCGCCAGCGGGGACTTTGACCGAGAGACCCAGTACTTC	CASGDFDRETQYF
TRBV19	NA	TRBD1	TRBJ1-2	TGTGCCAGTGAGTCCCGGGACAGGAACTATGGCTACACCTTC	CASESRDRNYGYTF
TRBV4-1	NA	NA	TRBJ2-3	TGCGCCAGCAGCCAAGATTCCAGGACGCAGTATTTT	CASSQDSRTQYF
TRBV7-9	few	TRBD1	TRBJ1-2	TGTGCCAGCAGCCTGGGACAGGGGGATGGCTACACCTTC	CASSLGQGDGYTF
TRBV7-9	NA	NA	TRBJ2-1	TGTGCCAGCAGCTTAGTTCTGAGGGGGTTCAATGAGCAGTTCTTC	CASSLVLRGFNEQFF
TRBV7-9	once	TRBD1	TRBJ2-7	TGTGCCAGCAGCTTATTGACAGGGTCCCCCTCGTACGAGCAGTACTTC	CASSLLTGSPSYEQYF
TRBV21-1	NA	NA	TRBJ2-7	TGTGCCAGCAGCCTCTTAAGGGGGGACAGCGAAAACGAGCAGTACTTC	CASSLLRGDSENEQYF
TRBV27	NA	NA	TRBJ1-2	TGTGCCAGCAGTTCAAGGTCCCCCGGGAATGGCTACACCTTC	CASSSRSPGNGYTF
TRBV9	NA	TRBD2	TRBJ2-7	TGTGCCAGCACCCCCTCTAGCGGGAGGGGGGAGCAGTACTTC	CASTPSSGRGEQYF
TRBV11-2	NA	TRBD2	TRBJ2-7	TGTGCCAGCAGCCCCCGGGCGGGGGCTAGCGGGAGCCTCCACGAGCAGTACTTC	CASSPRAGASGSLHEQYF
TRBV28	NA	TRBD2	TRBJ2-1	TGTGCCAGCAGTTTAAGTGGACTAGCGGGGAACAATGAGCAGTTCTTC	CASSLSGLAGNNEQFF
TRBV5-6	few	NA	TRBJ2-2	TGTGCCAGCAGCTTGATAAGCACTAACACCGGGGAGCTGTTTTTT	CASSLISTNTGELFF
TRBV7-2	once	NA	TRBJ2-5	TGTGCCAGCAGCTTTGGGCTGGGCCCCGCCGTCCAAGAGACCCAGTACTTC	CASSFGLGPAVQETQYF
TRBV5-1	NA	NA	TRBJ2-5	TGCGCCAGCAGCTTGGTTCCCGGGGTTCAAGAGACCCAGTACTTC	CASSLVPGVQETQYF
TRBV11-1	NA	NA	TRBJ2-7	TGTGCCAGCAGCTTAGGTTTACAGGGCTACGAGCAGTACTTC	CASSLGLQGYEQYF
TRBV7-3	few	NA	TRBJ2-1	TGTGCCAGCAGCTTAAGGACATCCCCTTACAATGAGCAGTTCTTC	CASSLRTSPYNEQFF
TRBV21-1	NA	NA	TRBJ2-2	TGTGCCAGCACCCCGATCGCTAGTTCGGAGCTGTTTTTT	CASTPIASSELFF
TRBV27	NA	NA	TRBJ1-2	TGTGCCAGCAGTTTAGGAGTTCTCTATGGCTACACCTTC	CASSLGVLYGYTF
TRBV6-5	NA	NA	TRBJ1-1	TGTGCCAGCTGGGGGGACACTGAAGCTTTCTTT	CASWGDTEAFF
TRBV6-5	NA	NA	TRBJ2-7	TGTGCCAGCAGTTACTCGAGGACTTACGAGCAGTACTTC	CASSYSRTYEQYF
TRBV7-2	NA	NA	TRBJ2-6	TGTGCCAGCAGCGTTCAGGGTCCTGGGGCCAACGTCCTGACTTTC	CASSVQGPGANVLTF
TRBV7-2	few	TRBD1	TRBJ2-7	TGTGCCAGCAGTAAAACGGGACAGGGGACCTACGAGCAGTACTTC	CASSKTGQGTYEQYF
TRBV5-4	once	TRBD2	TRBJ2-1	TGTGCCAGCAGCTCGTGGATGTCTAGCGGGACCCCAACCGACAATGAGCAGTTCTTC	CASSSWMSSGTPTDNEQFF
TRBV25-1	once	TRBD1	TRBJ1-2	TGTGCCAGCGCTCCCGGAGACAGGGACTATGGCTACACCTTC	CASAPGDRDYGYTF
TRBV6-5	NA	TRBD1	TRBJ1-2	TGTGCCAGCAGTCCAGTCGACAGGGGGGACTATGGCTACACCTTC	CASSPVDRGDYGYTF
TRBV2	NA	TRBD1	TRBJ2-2	TGTTATTATGGCAGGGGGACCGGGGAGCTGTTTTTT	CYYGRGTGELFF
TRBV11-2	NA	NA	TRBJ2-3	TGTGCCAGCAGCTTTTATATGGGGCGGTACGCAGATACGCAGTATTTT	CASSFYMGRYADTQYF
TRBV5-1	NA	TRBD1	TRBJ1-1	TGCGCCAGCAGCTTGTCGGGGACAGGGTTGGGCACTGAAGCTTTCTTT	CASSLSGTGLGTEAFF
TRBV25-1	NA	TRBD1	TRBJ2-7	TGTGCCAGCAGGAAGGCCGGGACAGCATACTACGAGCAGTACTTC	CASRKAGTAYYEQYF
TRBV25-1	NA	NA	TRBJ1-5	TGTGCCAGCAGTGGGGGAGGGGCCTATCAGCCCCAGCATTTT	CASSGGGAYQPQHF
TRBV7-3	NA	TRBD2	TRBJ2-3	TGTGCCAGCAGCCCGCTAGCGGGAGGGCCTTCCGATACGCAGTATTTT	CASSPLAGGPSDTQYF
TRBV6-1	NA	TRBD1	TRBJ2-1	TGTGCCAGCAGTGGGGCGACAGGGGGCTCCTACAATGAGCAGTTCTTC	CASSGATGGSYNEQFF
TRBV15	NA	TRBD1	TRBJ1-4	TGTGCCACCAGCAGTTGGGACAGGGACGATGAAAAACTGTTTTTT	CATSSWDRDDEKLFF
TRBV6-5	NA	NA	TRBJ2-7	TGTTACTGGAGATCCTACGAGCAGTACTTC	CYWRSYEQYF
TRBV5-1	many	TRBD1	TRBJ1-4	TGCGCCAGCAGCCCGGGACAGGGGGATAGTGAAAAACTGTTTTTT	CASSPGQGDSEKLFF
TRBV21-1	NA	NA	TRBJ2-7	TGTGCCAGGGATATTGCGATACAGGGGCTTGGCTACGAGCAGTACTTC	CARDIAIQGLGYEQYF
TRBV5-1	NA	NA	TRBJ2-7	TGCGCCAGCAGCTTGGAGTCCAGGCGAGAGCAGTACTTC	CASSLESRREQYF
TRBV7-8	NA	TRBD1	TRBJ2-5	TGTGCCAGCAGCTTAGGAGGGGGACAGGGGGCAAAAGAGACCCAGTACTTC	CASSLGGGQGAKETQYF
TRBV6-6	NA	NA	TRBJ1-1	TGTGCCAGCACCTCAGGGCCGAGCACTGAAGCTTTCTTT	CASTSGPSTEAFF
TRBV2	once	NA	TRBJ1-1	TGTGCCAGCAGTGAAGCACCCCAGGCGGGGCCCAGAGGGACTGAAGCTTTCTTT	CASSEAPQAGPRGTEAFF
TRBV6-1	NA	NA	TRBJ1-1	TGTGCCAGCAGCCTACAGGGTAACACTGAAGCTTTCTTT	CASSLQGNTEAFF
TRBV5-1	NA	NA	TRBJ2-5	TGCGCCAGCAGCTTGGACCCTATAGAGACCCAGTACTTC	CASSLDPIETQYF
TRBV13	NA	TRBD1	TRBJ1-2	TGTGCCAGCAGCTTCCCACAGGGGGGAAGTAACTATGGCTACACCTTC	CASSFPQGGSNYGYTF
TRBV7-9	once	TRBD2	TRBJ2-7	TGTGCCAGCAGCTCGGGACTATTGGACACCTACGAGCAGTACTTC	CASSSGLLDTYEQYF
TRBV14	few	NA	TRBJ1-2	TGTGCCAGCAGCCGAGCGACAGTTAACTATGGCTACACCTTC	CASSRATVNYGYTF
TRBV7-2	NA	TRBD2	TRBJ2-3	TGTGCCAGCAGCACTAGCGGGAGCGGGGCGGATACGCAGTATTTT	CASSTSGSGADTQYF
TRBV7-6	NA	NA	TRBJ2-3	TGTGCCAGCAGCTTAGCGGGGGGGCAAGATACGCAGTATTTT	CASSLAGGQDTQYF
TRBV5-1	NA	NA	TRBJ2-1	TGCGCCAGCAGCCAATCCCCTACCGTTGGATGGAGTGAGCAGTTCTTC	CASSQSPTVGWSEQFF
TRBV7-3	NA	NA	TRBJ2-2	TGTGCCAGCAGCTTAACGGGTGCGGGGACCACCGGGGAGCTGTTTTTT	CASSLTGAGTTGELFF
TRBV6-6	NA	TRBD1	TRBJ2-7	TGTGCCAGCAGTTATAATCCCGGACAGGGGTACGAGCAGTACTTC	CASSYNPGQGYEQYF
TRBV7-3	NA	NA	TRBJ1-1	TGTGCCAGCAGCTTAAGCGGGACCCTGAACACTGAAGCTTTCTTT	CASSLSGTLNTEAFF
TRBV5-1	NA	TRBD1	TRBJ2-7	TGCGCCAGCAGGCCGGACGGGGACAGGGCTTCCTACGAGCAGTACTTC	CASRPDGDRASYEQYF
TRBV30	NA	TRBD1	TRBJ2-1	TGTGCCTGGAGTCCGACAGGGGGGCCGTACAATGAGCAGTTCTTC	CAWSPTGGPYNEQFF
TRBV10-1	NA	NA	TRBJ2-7	TGCGCCAGCAGTTGGGTCCGCGGGGCTGGTGACGAAGCGTGTGACTACGAGCAGTACTTC	CASSWVRGAGDEACDYEQYF
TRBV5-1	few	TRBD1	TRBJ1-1	TGCGCCAGCAGCCTACAGGGGGCTGGGACTGAAGCTTTCTTT	CASSLQGAGTEAFF
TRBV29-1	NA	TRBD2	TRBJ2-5	TGCAGCGTTGAAGACCGAGCGGGAGTAGAGACCCAGTACTTC	CSVEDRAGVETQYF
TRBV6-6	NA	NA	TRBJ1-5	TGTGCCAGCAGTTACGGGGAGGGACCTCAGCCCCAGCATTTT	CASSYGEGPQPQHF
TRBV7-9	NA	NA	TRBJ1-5	TGTGCCAGCAGCTTAGACAATCTTCAGCCCCAGCATTTT	CASSLDNLQPQHF
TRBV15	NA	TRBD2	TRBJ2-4	TGTGCCACCAGCAGAGATCGGGGTAGCGGGGGGGCCAAAAACATTCAGTACTTC	CATSRDRGSGGAKNIQYF